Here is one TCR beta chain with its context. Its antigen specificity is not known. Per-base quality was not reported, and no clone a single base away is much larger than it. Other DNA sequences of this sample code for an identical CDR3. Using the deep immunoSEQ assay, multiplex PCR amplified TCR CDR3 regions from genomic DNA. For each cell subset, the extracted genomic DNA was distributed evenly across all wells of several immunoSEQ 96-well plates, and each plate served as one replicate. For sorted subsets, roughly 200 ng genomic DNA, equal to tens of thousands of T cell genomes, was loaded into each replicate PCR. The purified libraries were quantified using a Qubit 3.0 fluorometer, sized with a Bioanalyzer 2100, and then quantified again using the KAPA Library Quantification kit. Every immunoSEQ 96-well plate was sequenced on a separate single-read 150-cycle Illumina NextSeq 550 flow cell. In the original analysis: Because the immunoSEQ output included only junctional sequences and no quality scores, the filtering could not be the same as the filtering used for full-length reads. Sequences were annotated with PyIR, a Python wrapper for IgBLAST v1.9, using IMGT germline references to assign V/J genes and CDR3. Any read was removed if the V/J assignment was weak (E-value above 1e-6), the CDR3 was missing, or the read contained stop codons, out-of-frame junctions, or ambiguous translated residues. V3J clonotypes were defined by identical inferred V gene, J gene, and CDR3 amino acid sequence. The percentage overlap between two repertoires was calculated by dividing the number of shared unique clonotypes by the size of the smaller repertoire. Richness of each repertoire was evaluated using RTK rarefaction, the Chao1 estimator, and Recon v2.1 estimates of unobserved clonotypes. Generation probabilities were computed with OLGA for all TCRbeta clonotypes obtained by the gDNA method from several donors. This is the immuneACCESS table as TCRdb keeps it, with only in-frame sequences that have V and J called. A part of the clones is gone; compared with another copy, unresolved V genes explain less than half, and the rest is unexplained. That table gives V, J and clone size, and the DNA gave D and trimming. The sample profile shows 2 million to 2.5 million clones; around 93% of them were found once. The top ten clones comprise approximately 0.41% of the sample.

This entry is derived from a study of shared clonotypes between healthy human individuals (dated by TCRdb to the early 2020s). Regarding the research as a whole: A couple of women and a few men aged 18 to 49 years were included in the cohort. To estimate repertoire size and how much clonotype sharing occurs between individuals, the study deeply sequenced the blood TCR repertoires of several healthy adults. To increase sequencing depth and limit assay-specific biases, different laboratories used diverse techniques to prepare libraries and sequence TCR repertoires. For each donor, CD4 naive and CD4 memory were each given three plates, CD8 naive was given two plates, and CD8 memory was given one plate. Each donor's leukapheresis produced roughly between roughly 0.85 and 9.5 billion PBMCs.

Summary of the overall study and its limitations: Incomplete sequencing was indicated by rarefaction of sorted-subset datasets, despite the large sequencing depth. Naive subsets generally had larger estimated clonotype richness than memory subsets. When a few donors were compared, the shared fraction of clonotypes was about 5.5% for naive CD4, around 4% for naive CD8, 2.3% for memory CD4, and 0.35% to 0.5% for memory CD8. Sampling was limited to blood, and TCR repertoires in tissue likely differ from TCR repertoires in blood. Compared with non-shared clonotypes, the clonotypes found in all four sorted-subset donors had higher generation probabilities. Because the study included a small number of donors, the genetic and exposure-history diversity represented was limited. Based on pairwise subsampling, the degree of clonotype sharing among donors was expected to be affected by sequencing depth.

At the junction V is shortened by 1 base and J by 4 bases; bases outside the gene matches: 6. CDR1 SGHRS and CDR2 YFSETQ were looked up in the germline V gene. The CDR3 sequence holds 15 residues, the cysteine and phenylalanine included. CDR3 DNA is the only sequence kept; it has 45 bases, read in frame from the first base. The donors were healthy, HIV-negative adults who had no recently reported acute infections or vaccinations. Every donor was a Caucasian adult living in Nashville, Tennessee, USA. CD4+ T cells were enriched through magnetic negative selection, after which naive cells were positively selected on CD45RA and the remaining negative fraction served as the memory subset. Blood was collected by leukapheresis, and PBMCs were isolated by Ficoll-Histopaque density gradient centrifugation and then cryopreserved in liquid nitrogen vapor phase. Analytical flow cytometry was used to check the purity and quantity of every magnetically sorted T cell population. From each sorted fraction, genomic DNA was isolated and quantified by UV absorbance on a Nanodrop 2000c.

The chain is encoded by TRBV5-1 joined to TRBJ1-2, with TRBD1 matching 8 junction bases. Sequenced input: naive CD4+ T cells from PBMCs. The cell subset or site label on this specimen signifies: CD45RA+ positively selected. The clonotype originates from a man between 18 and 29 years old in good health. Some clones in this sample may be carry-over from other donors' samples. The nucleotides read TGCGCCAGCAGCTTGCAAGGACAGGGAATCTATGGCTACACCTTC. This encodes CASSLQGQGIYGYTF.